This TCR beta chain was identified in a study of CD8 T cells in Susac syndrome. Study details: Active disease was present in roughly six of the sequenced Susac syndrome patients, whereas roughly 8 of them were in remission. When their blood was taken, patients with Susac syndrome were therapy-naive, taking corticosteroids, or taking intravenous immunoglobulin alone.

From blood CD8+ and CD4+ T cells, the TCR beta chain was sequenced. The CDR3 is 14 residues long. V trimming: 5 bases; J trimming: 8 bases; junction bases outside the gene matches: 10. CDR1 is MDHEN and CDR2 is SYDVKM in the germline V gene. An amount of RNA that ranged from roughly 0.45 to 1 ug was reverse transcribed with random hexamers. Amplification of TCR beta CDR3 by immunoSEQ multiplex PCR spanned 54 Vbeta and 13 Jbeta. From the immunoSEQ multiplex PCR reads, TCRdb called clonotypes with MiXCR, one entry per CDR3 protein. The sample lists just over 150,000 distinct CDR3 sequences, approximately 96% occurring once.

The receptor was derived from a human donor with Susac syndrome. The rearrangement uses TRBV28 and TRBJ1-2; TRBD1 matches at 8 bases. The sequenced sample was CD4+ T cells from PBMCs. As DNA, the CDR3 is TGTGCCAGCAGTCCTCAGGGGGCGCGGGAAGGCTACACCTTC. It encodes CASSPQGAREGYTF.